This T cell receptor beta chain was captured in a study of shared clonotypes between healthy human individuals. Study-wide results and limits: Naive subsets usually exceeded memory subsets in estimated richness.

In this sample, this clone turned up once. Its antigen is unknown. The sample has other DNA sequences that encode this CDR3 too. Germline assignment: CDR1 KGHSH and CDR2 LQKENI. The CDR3 spans 13 residues. The V gene lost 6 bases and the J gene lost 4 bases, with 10 bases spanning the gap. In the authors' methods: ImmunoSEQ output lacked quality scores and full-length reads, limiting matched filtering. Clones were sequenced by immunoSEQ multiplex PCR, and TCRdb holds only the in-frame ones, with some missing. That table supplies the V and J calls and clone size; D and trimming were determined from the DNA. Here the sample spans over a million clones, approximately 96% being singletons. It was into CD45RA+ naive and CD45RA-negative memory subsets that the CD4+ cells were split.

The receptor comes from a man younger than 45 in good health. The chain carries TRBV18 and TRBJ1-5, with D possibly matching TRBD1 (5 bases). The sequencing sample was made of naive CD4+ T cells sorted from blood. Subset defined: CD45RA+ positively selected. The CDR3 region is CASSPTENQPQHF. The CDR3 DNA is TGTGCCAGCTCCCCGACAGAGAATCAGCCCCAGCATTTT.